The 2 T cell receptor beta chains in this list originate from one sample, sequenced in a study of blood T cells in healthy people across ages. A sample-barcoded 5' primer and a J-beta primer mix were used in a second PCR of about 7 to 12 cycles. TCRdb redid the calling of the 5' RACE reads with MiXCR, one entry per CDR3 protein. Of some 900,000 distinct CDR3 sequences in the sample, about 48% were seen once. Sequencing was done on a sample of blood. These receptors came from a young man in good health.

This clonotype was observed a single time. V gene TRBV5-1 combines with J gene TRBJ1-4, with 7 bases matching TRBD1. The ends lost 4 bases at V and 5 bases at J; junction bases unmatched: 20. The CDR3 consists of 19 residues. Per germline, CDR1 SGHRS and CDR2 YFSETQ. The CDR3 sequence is CASSPRARDSTTRNEKLFF. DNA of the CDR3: TGCGCCAGCAGCCCGAGAGCCAGGGACAGTACGACTAGAAATGAAAAACTGTTTTTT.

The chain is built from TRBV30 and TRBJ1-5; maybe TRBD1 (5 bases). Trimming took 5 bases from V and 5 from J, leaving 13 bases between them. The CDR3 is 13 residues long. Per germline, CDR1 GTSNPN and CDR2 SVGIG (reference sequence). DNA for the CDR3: TGTGCCTGGGCTGTTGGGGGGGATCAGCCCCAGCATTTT. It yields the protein CAWAVGGDQPQHF. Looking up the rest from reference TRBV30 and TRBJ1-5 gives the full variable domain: SQTIHQWPATLVQPVGSPLSLECTVEGTSNPNLYWYRQAAGRGLQLLFYSVGIGQISSEVPQNLSASRPQDRQFILSSKKLLLSDSGFYLCAWAVGGDQPQHFGDGTRLSIL.